The source of this T cell receptor (beta chain) is a study of OX40 agonist ivuxolimab in advanced cancers. Turning to the study itself: Patients were dosed with the agonistic anti-OX40 (CD134) antibody ivuxolimab.

Study findings and constraints: The study found among the lowest clonal expansion in partial responders at 0.1-3.0 mg/kg.

It was autoimmune disease history or systemic immunosuppression that excluded patients. Baseline, cycle 4 day 1, and cycle 7 day 1 were the blood sampling points. Only in-frame clones appear in the TCRdb table, and some are missing; sequencing was by immunoSEQ multiplex PCR. Of tens of thousands of clones in the sample, just under 90% were seen once. With respect to this clone: Its target is not known.

V lost 3 bases and J lost 1, with 9 bases in between. The CDR3 has 14 residues. Germline V gene data show CDR1 as SGHDN and CDR2 as FVKESK. The TCR originated in an adult with an advanced solid tumor such as melanoma, head and neck, liver or kidney cancer. The chain uses TRBV14 and TRBJ1-1, with D uncertain. Sequences were derived from CD4+ or CD8+ T cells sorted from blood, sampled in a trial of the OX40 agonist ivuxolimab. CDR3 DNA: TGTGCCAGCAGCCAGTTAGGTACGAACACTGAAGCTTTCTTT. This encodes CASSQLGTNTEAFF. The variable domain in full, completed from reference TRBV14 and TRBJ1-1, reads EAGVTQFPSHSVIEKGQTVTLRCDPISGHDNLYWYRRVMGKEIKFLLHFVKESKQDESGMPNNRFLAERTGGTYSTLKVQPAELEDSGVYFCASSQLGTNTEAFFGQGTRLTVV.